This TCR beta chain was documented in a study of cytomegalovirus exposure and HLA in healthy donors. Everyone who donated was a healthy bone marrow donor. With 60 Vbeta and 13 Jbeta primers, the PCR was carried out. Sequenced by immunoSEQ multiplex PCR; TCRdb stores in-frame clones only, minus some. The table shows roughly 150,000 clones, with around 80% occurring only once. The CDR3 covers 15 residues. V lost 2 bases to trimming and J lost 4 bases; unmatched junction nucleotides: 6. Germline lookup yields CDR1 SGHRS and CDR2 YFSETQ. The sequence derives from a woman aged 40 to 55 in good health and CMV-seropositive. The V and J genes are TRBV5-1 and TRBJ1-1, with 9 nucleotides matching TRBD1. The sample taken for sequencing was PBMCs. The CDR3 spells CASSLTGGWSTEAFF. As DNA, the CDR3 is TGCGCCAGCAGCTTAACAGGGGGCTGGAGCACTGAAGCTTTCTTT.